The sequence of this T cell receptor beta chain was determined in a study of T cells in Graves' hyperthyroidism and ophthalmopathy. Study context: Peripheral blood was obtained at initial diagnosis, preceding any treatment. Study-level findings and limits: Ophthalmopathy was told apart from stable hyperthyroidism by a 13 V-J model.

The TCR beta CDR3 regions underwent amplification using RNA transcripts as the source. With the HTBI primer set, the TCR CDR3 went through a first round of RT-PCR. TCRdb redid the calling of the multiplex PCR reads with MiXCR, one entry per CDR3 protein. The repertoire consists of roughly 500,000 distinct CDR3 sequences, with roughly 15% occurring once and the leading ten covering 25% to 30%. Exclusion of patients followed from uncontrolled infection, other autoimmune disease, pregnancy or lactation. The CDR3 is 13 amino acids. CDR1 SGHRS and CDR2 YFSETQ come from the germline V gene. V gave up 3 bases and J gave up 4 bases, with 10 bases separating them. This clonotype was observed many times. As yet, its antigen is unknown.

The source of this sequence is a woman aged 25-40 years with Graves' ophthalmopathy. The chain is built from TRBV5-1 and TRBJ1-1; D call uncertain. The sample consisted of blood. CDR3 amino acids: CASSSEVSTEAFF. The CDR3 DNA reads TGCGCCAGCAGCTCAGAGGTGAGCACTGAAGCTTTCTTT.